This entry features one TCR beta chain sequence. This specimen belongs to a study of blood T cell repertoires in COVID-19. Looking at the study overall: The origin of the acute and convalescent COVID-19 samples was the United States, Italy and Spain.

Per the original methods: Estimation of nucleated cell counts relied on the amplification of reference gene primers. The assay was immunoSEQ multiplex PCR, and TCRdb's table has in-frame clones only and misses some. The DNA gave D and trimming, while V, J and clone size come from that table. The sample has 160,000 or so clones; about 83% are singletons. The germline V gene has CDR1 KGHSH and CDR2 LQKENI. With V trimmed by 6 bases and J by 2 bases, 8 bases remained unmatched. This CDR3 is built from 16 residues. The TCR sequence derives from a man in his 70s who had recovered from COVID-19. The sequenced material came from peripheral blood. The V and J genes are TRBV18 and TRBJ1-3, with TRBD1 matching over 9 bases. The CDR3 DNA follows: TGTGCCAGCTCGCGGGACAGGGCTCTTCCTGGAAACACCATATATTTT. Its translation: CASSRDRALPGNTIYF.